The 23 T cell receptor beta chains below were found in one sample sequenced in a study of vaccination effects on CD4 cells after COVID-19. ViraFEST expansion of antigen-specific CD4+ T cells with viral peptide pools preceded sequencing. Researchers isolated CD4+ T cells once 9 to 11 days of culture had elapsed. Each vaccine recipient was nucleocapsid antibody negative and had no prior SARS-CoV-2 infection. Only in-frame clones appear in the TCRdb table, and some are missing; sequencing was by immunoSEQ multiplex PCR. The sample yields fewer than 40,000 clones, approximately 70% seen once. Antigens of these TCRs are unknown. This material consisted of CD4+ T cells from PBMCs cultured with SARS-CoV-2 spike peptides, taken before COVID-19 vaccination. The receptors originated from a human donor who received a COVID-19 vaccine.

This chain uses TRBV5-6 with TRBJ2-5, with D hard to call. This CDR3 comprises 11 residues. CDR1 and CDR2 (germline): SGHDT, YYEEEE. The V and J ends lost 2 bases and 4 bases respectively, with 3 bases between them. The CDR3 DNA follows: TGTGCCAGCAGCTTCGGAGAGACCCAGTACTTC. It translates to CASSFGETQYF.

The V and J genes are TRBV7-8 and TRBJ1-4, with 9 bases matching TRBD1. From germline, CDR1 is SGHVS and CDR2 FQNEAQ. V lost 4 bases to trimming and J lost 8 bases; unmatched junction nucleotides: 5. CDR3 length: 14 residues. The CDR3 DNA follows: TGTGCCAGCAGCTCCGGACAGGGGAACGAAAAACTGTTTTTT. Amino acid sequence: CASSSGQGNEKLFF.

A few counts support this clone. J is TRBJ1-3 and V is TRBV7-9; 7 bases match TRBD1. CDR1 SEHNR and CDR2 FQNEAQ come from the germline V gene (reference sequence). V was clipped by 5 bases and J by 0 bases; unmatched bases: 4. The CDR3 covers 15 residues. The CDR3 sequence is CASSPTGYSGNTIYF. The CDR3 DNA reads TGTGCCAGCAGCCCGACAGGGTACTCTGGAAACACCATATATTTT.

The chain is built from TRBV24-1 and TRBJ2-2, with TRBD2 identical over 9 bases. V gave up 10 bases and J gave up 5 bases; unmatched junction bases: 7. The CDR3 runs 14 residues. Looked up from germline, CDR1 is KGHDR and CDR2 is SFDVKD. The CDR3 here is CATRRAGGTGELFF. CDR3 DNA: TGTGCCACTCGACGGGCGGGGGGGACCGGGGAGCTGTTTTTT.

This clone was found a few times. The rearrangement uses TRBV28 and TRBJ1-5; a weak D match, TRBD1 (5 bases). V lost 6 bases, J lost 6 bases, and 12 bases lay in between. The CDR3 has 13 amino acids. CDR1 and CDR2 (germline): MDHEN, SYDVKM. The CDR3 here is CASSRQSGQPQHF. The CDR3 DNA is TGTGCCAGCAGCAGACAGAGCGGTCAGCCCCAGCATTTT.

The rearrangement joins TRBV5-4 to TRBJ1-2; TRBD1 matches 7 bases. This CDR3 spans 13 amino acids. The V gene's germline CDR1 is SGHNT and CDR2 YYREEE (reference sequence). Trimming removed 3 bases from V and 4 bases from J; junction bases left unmatched: 3. CDR3 sequence: CASSSGQPYGYTF. CDR3 coding DNA: TGTGCCAGCAGCTCGGGACAGCCCTATGGCTACACCTTC. The complete variable domain, with remaining parts taken from reference TRBV5-4 and TRBJ1-2, reads ETGVTQSPTHLIKTRGQQVTLRCSSQSGHNTVSWYQQALGQGPQFIFQYYREEENGRGNFPPRFSGLQFPNYSSELNVNALELDDSALYLCASSSGQPYGYTFGSGTRLTVV.

This chain links TRBV4-3 with TRBJ2-1, with 13 bases fitting TRBD2. V lost 4 bases, J lost 0 bases, and 9 bases stayed unmatched. Germline values: CDR1 LGHNA, CDR2 YSLEER. There are 19 residues in the CDR3. CDR3 nucleotides: TGCGCCAGCAGCCGATTGACTAGCGGGGGGTCAAGCTCCTACAATGAGCAGTTCTTC. It translates to CASSRLTSGGSSSYNEQFF.

The chain's CDR3 is CATSDWTGAGANVLTF. In DNA, the CDR3 is TGTGCCACCAGTGACTGGACAGGGGCTGGGGCCAACGTCCTGACTTTC. This chain uses TRBV24-1 with TRBJ2-6, with 9 bases aligning to TRBD1. This CDR3 has 16 residues. V lost 4 bases and J lost 2; bases outside the gene matches: 2. Germline lookup yields CDR1 KGHDR and CDR2 SFDVKD.

The DNA for the CDR3 is TGTGCCAGCAGACGAACCCGGGACAGTCTAGCAGATACGCAGTATTTT. It specifies CASRRTRDSLADTQYF. The rearrangement uses TRBV7-2 and TRBJ2-3, with 7 bases that match TRBD1. J gave up 4 bases and V 6 bases, and 13 bases lay outside the gene matches. Germline CDR1 SGHTA, CDR2 FQGNSA. The CDR3 totals 16 residues. Complete variable domain (other parts from reference TRBV7-2 and TRBJ2-3): GAGVSQSPSNKVTEKGKDVELRCDPISGHTALYWYRQSLGQGLEFLIYFQGNSAPDKSGLPSDRFSAERTGGSVSTLTIQRTQQEDSAVYLCASRRTRDSLADTQYFGPGTRLTVL.

V usage is TRBV7-2 and J usage is TRBJ1-2, with D possibly TRBD1 on 5 matching bases. Trimming removed 6 bases from V and 8 bases from J, with 16 bases in between. CDR3 length: 13 residues. Germline V gives CDR1 SGHTA, CDR2 FQGNSA. The CDR3 coding sequence is TGTGCCAGCAGGGGGACGGGATGGGGAGGCTACACCTTC. Its protein product is CASRGTGWGGYTF.

V is TRBV5-1 and J is TRBJ1-1, with 9 bases fitting TRBD1. With 4 bases clipped from V and 4 bases from J, the junction kept 8 bases outside the gene matches. Germline V CDR1 and CDR2: SGHRS, YFSETQ. The CDR3 runs to 15 residues. CDR3 loop: CASSPDRGKGTEAFF. The CDR3 bases are TGCGCCAGCAGCCCGGACAGGGGTAAGGGCACTGAAGCTTTCTTT.

V is TRBV18 and J is TRBJ2-7, with D possibly being TRBD1 (6 bases). V was trimmed by 0 bases and J by 4 bases, leaving 19 bases between them. The CDR3 totals 17 residues. CDR1 KGHSH and CDR2 LQKENI come from the germline V gene. In nucleotides, the CDR3 is TGTGCCAGCTCACCACCGACTACAGGGAAAGTAAGTTACGAGCAGTACTTC. This codes for CASSPPTTGKVSYEQYF. The full variable domain, rest sourced from reference TRBV18 and TRBJ2-7, is NAGVMQNPRHLVRRRGQEARLRCSPMKGHSHVYWYRQLPEEGLKFMVYLQKENIIDESGMPKERFSAEFPKEGPSILRIQQVVRGDSAAYFCASSPPTTGKVSYEQYFGPGTRLTVT.

The DNA of the CDR3 is TGCGCCAGCAGCTTGGAGTGGAGGGTAGAGACCCAGTACTTC. Its translation: CASSLEWRVETQYF. V usage is TRBV5-1 and J usage is TRBJ2-5, with D maybe TRBD2 (6 bases). There are 14 residues in the CDR3. V was pared by 0 bases and J by 4 bases, with 10 bases between. Germline CDR1 and CDR2: SGHRS and YFSETQ.

The chain combines TRBV3-1 (or the pseudogene TRBV3-2) with TRBJ1-3, with D unclear. Germline loops: CDR1 LGHDT, CDR2 YNNKEL (reference sequence). V dropped 1 base and J dropped 4 bases, with 2 bases sitting between them. The CDR3 runs 12 residues. The chain's CDR3 is CASSQVGNTIYF. The CDR3 DNA follows: TGTGCCAGCAGCCAAGTGGGAAACACCATATATTTT.

In this sample, this clone turned up once. The chain couples TRBV28 to TRBJ2-4, with TRBD1 matching over 10 bases. The CDR3 spans 14 residues. Germline V lookup: CDR1 MDHEN, CDR2 SYDVKM. CDR3 region: CASCSGQGRNIQYF. In DNA, the CDR3 is TGTGCTTCATGTTCGGGACAGGGGCGAAACATTCAGTACTTC.

This chain's CDR3 is CASSSSTGVSYNEQFF. The CDR3 DNA is TGTGCCAGCAGCTCTTCAACAGGGGTCTCGTACAATGAGCAGTTCTTC. The rearrangement joins TRBV11-1 to TRBJ2-1; TRBD1 agrees at 7 bases. The CDR3 covers 16 residues. V lost 4 bases to trimming and J lost 4 bases; unmatched junction nucleotides: 10. The germline CDR1 and CDR2 sequences are SGHAT and FQDESV (reference sequence).

This clone was picked up one time. The chain couples TRBV7-9 to TRBJ2-1; D not certain. Trimming removed 1 base at V and 3 bases at J, with 7 bases between. Germline V gene lookup returns CDR1 SEHNR and CDR2 FQNEAQ (reference sequence). This CDR3 is built from 14 residues. The CDR3 sequence: CASSLVERYNEQFF. CDR3 in DNA: TGTGCCAGCAGCTTAGTAGAACGCTACAATGAGCAGTTCTTC.

This clone showed up just once. The V call is TRBV5-6, the J call TRBJ2-5, with 8 bases identical to TRBD1. V lost 0 bases, J lost 3 bases, and 4 bases stayed unmatched. Germline V gene sequence: CDR1 SGHDT, CDR2 YYEEEE. CDR3 length equals 15 residues. The CDR3 loop reads CASSLASTGEETQYF. The CDR3 nucleotides read TGTGCCAGCAGCTTGGCCTCGACAGGGGAAGAGACCCAGTACTTC.

This rearrangement joins TRBV29-1 to TRBJ2-7; D unresolved. This CDR3 has 12 amino acids. Germline CDR1 SQVTM, CDR2 ANQGSEA. Between the trimmed V and J ends, which lost 4 bases and 4 bases, there was a span of 11 bases. CDR3: CSVAWVGYEQYF. The CDR3 nucleotides are TGCAGCGTTGCCTGGGTAGGGTACGAGCAGTACTTC.

The chain has TRBV10-3 and TRBJ2-1, with D maybe TRBD2 (6 bases). The CDR3 has 16 residues. Trimming removed 7 bases from V and 3 bases from J, with 19 bases in between. The germline V gene encodes CDR1 ENHRY and CDR2 SYGVKD. Here the CDR3 DNA reads TGTGCCATCACCGTAGACCGGGAGACCGGCTACAATGAGCAGTTCTTC. The encoded protein is CAITVDRETGYNEQFF.

The chain is built from TRBV4-2 and TRBJ2-7; tentative D call: TRBD1 (5 bases). Germline V gene sequence: CDR1 LGHNA, CDR2 YNFKEQ. V lost 3 bases and J lost 3, with 12 bases in between. This CDR3 has 14 residues. This CDR3 reads CASSQDQGLYEQYF. CDR3 coding DNA: TGTGCCAGCAGCCAGGACCAGGGTCTCTACGAGCAGTACTTC.

This clone was picked up one time. The chain combines TRBV11-2 with TRBJ2-3; 7 positions agree with TRBD2. V was pared by 0 bases and J by 0 bases, with 15 bases of the junction left unmatched. The V gene's germline CDR1 is SGHAT and CDR2 FQNNGV. The CDR3 is 20 residues long. CDR3 region: CASSLDLVVLAETSTDTQYF. The CDR3 DNA sequence: TGTGCCAGCAGCTTAGATCTTGTGGTCCTAGCGGAGACTAGCACAGATACGCAGTATTTT.

This sequence joins TRBV2 and TRBJ2-1; no firm D call. CDR1 is SNHLY and CDR2 is FYNNEI in the germline V gene. Trimming took 3 bases from V and 3 from J, leaving 3 bases between them. This CDR3 spans 12 amino acids. The chain's CDR3 is CASSDRYNEQFF. The CDR3 DNA is TGTGCCAGCAGTGACCGCTACAATGAGCAGTTCTTC.